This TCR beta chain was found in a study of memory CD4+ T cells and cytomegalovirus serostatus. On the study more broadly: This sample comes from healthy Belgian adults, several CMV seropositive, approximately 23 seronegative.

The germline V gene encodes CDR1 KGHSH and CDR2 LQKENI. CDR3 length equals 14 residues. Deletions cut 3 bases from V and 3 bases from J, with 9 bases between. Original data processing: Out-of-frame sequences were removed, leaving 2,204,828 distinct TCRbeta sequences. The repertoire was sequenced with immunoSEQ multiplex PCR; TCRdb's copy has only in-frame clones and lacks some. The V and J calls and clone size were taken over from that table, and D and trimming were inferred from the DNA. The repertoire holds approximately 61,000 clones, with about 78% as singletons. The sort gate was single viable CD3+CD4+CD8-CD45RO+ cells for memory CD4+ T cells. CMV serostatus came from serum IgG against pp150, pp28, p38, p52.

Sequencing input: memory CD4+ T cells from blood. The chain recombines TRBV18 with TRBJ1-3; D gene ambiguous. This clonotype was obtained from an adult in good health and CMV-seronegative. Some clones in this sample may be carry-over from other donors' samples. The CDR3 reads CASSPSEGGNTIYF. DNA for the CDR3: TGTGCCAGCTCACCGTCGGAGGGTGGAAACACCATATATTTT.